This T cell receptor beta chain was found in a study of human T cells and chemical hapten exposure. Study-wide findings and caveats: Sensitizing with DPC caused no change in TCRs above 1 in 1000 frequency.

A word on this clonotype: Its cognate antigen is unknown.

The time point: patch test 1, 2 weeks after DPC sensitization. The treatment: therapeutic diphenylcyclopropenone sensitization with weekly scalp DPC. Total RNA was extracted from unfractionated whole blood. Individual cDNA molecules received unique molecular identifiers in the library. TCRdb reprocessed the RACE reads with MiXCR, giving one entry per CDR3 protein. The sample carries over 85,000 distinct CDR3 sequences, roughly an eighth recorded once. V was pared by 0 bases and J by 0 bases, with 6 bases between. Germline CDR1 reads ENHRY; CDR2 reads SYGVKD. The CDR3 contains 15 residues. Sequencing used whole blood, obtained in connection with sensitization to the hapten diphenylcyclopropenone (DPC). The chain has TRBV10-3 and TRBJ1-3, with unresolved D. This receptor was identified in a middle-aged woman with alopecia areata. Some clones in this sample may be carry-over from other donors' samples. CDR3 in amino acids: CAISESGSSGNTIYF. DNA of the CDR3: TGTGCCATCAGTGAGTCAGGAAGCTCTGGAAACACCATATATTTT.